One sample yielded the 19 T cell receptor beta chains listed below, sequenced in a study of blood T cell repertoires in COVID-19. The data were produced by immunoSEQ multiplex PCR, yet TCRdb's version contains in-frame clones alone and is incomplete. The sample yields 200,000 or so clones, 90% seen once. Sequencing input: peripheral blood. These receptors were collected from a man aged 25-45 years with COVID-19, enrolled during active disease.

V usage is TRBV24-1 and J usage is TRBJ2-5; D is perhaps TRBD1 (5 bases). The germline CDR1 and CDR2 sequences are KGHDR and SFDVKD. Between the trimmed V and J ends, which lost 1 base and 2 bases, there was a span of 7 bases. CDR3 size: 14 residues. As DNA, the CDR3 is TGTGCCACCAGTGATTTAAACAGGCAAGAGACCCAGTACTTC. It specifies CATSDLNRQETQYF.

In regard to this clone: As the CDR3 is not closed by the conserved phenylalanine or tryptophan, this likely results from a read error. No DNA is shown, since the ends of the CDR3 on it are uncertain; the CDR3 is the one TCRdb lists. V and J are TRBV6-1 and TRBJ1-2; the table's D call of TRBD1 was not tested on the DNA. Both ends counted, the CDR3 spans 11 residues. From germline, CDR1 is MNHNS and CDR2 SASEGT. The CDR3 reads CASSEAPGTEL.

The CDR3 loop is CASSYRDREVTEAFF. The CDR3, as DNA: TGTGCCAGCAGCTACCGGGACAGGGAGGTCACTGAAGCTTTCTTT. The J gene is TRBJ1-1, the V gene TRBV7-2; 9 bases match TRBD1. The length of the CDR3 is 15 residues. Germline V gene sequence: CDR1 SGHTA, CDR2 FQGNSA. Unmatched junction bases numbered 7, after V lost 4 bases and J lost 4 bases.

This sequence joins TRBV3-1 (or the pseudogene TRBV3-2) and TRBJ1-1; TRBD1 might be the D (5 bases). The CDR3 loop spans 15 amino acids. The germline V gene encodes CDR1 LGHDT and CDR2 YNNKEL (reference sequence). V was cut by 3 bases and J by 6 bases, with 17 bases left in between. CDR3 coding DNA: TGTGCCAGCAGCCATTCTACTGCAGGGCACCCTGAAGCTTTCTTT. It translates to CASSHSTAGHPEAFF.

V usage is TRBV2 and J usage is TRBJ1-1; 9 bases agree with TRBD1. With 8 bases clipped from V and 3 bases from J, the junction kept 10 bases outside the gene matches. The CDR3 totals 15 residues. Germline CDR1 SNHLY, CDR2 FYNNEI. CDR3 residues: CASGKGQGMDTEAFF. In DNA, the CDR3 is TGTGCCAGCGGCAAAGGACAGGGGATGGACACTGAAGCTTTCTTT.

The rearrangement joins TRBV13 to TRBJ1-1; 8 nucleotides align to TRBD1. CDR3 length: 13 amino acids. With 6 bases clipped from V and 11 bases from J, the junction kept 11 bases outside the gene matches. CDR1 and CDR2 (germline): PRHDT, FYEKMQ (reference sequence). CDR3 region: CASRPGTGSGAFF. The CDR3 DNA reads TGTGCCAGCAGACCCGGGACAGGCAGCGGGGCTTTCTTT.

The rearrangement joins TRBV4-2 to TRBJ2-2, with 8 bases fitting TRBD1. Germline assignment: CDR1 LGHNA and CDR2 YNFKEQ. V shed 0 bases and J 6 bases; nucleotides not matched to a gene: 12. This CDR3 has 18 amino acids. The CDR3 coding sequence is TGTGCCAGCAGCCAAGAGGGAATTCGGACAGGGCCTTCCGGGGAGCTGTTTTTT. Its protein product is CASSQEGIRTGPSGELFF.

The CDR3 region is CASSSGSGGNQPQHF. For the CDR3, the DNA is TGTGCCAGCAGTTCCGGGTCTGGAGGCAATCAGCCCCAGCATTTT. This chain connects TRBV28 to TRBJ1-5, with unresolved D. The CDR3 is 15 residues long. Trimming left V 4 bases short and J 2 bases short, with 12 bases between. Germline V gives CDR1 MDHEN, CDR2 SYDVKM.

This clone came up many times. The V and J genes are TRBV19 and TRBJ1-5; 7 bases are a match to TRBD1. With V trimmed by 5 bases and J by 0 bases, 4 bases remained unmatched. The CDR3 length is 15 residues. Germline CDR1 is LNHDA and CDR2 is SQIVND (reference sequence). CDR3 amino acids: CASSVGTVSNQPQHF. The CDR3 DNA follows: TGTGCCAGTAGTGTAGGGACAGTTAGCAATCAGCCCCAGCATTTT.

The chain couples TRBV9 to TRBJ2-3; TRBD2 matches at 10 bases. CDR1 and CDR2 (germline): SGDLS, YYNGEE. V trimming: 0 bases; J trimming: 3 bases; junction bases outside the gene matches: 13. The CDR3 sequence is 19 residues long. CDR3 nucleotide sequence: TGTGCCAGCAGCGTAGTAGCCGACCTTCCTAGCGGGGGAACAGATACGCAGTATTTT. Encoded protein: CASSVVADLPSGGTDTQYF.

In DNA form, the CDR3 reads TGTGCCAGCAGTTTCGATTCGGTCACCGGGGAGCTGTTTTTT. Its translation: CASSFDSVTGELFF. This rearrangement joins TRBV6-6 to TRBJ2-2, with unresolved D. Germline CDR1 reads MNHNY; CDR2 reads SVGAGI (reference sequence). The V gene lost 4 bases and the J gene lost 4 bases, with 10 bases spanning the gap. The CDR3 is made up of 14 amino acids.

V and J are TRBV18 and TRBJ1-1; 7 bases fit TRBD1. The J segment lost 4 bases and the V segment lost 2 bases, leaving 7 bases of the junction unmatched. The CDR3 covers 15 residues. Germline V gives CDR1 KGHSH, CDR2 LQKENI. The CDR3 DNA reads as TGTGCCAGCTCACCATTGACAGGGATCGGCACTGAAGCTTTCTTT. This gives the protein CASSPLTGIGTEAFF.

CDR3 DNA: TGTGCCAGCAGCCAGAATCCGGGGGGACAGGGGCCCCCCAATGAGCAGTTCTTC. It yields the protein CASSQNPGGQGPPNEQFF. V usage is TRBV3-1 (or the pseudogene TRBV3-2) and J usage is TRBJ2-1, with 10 nucleotides matching TRBD1. CDR3 length equals 18 residues. V dropped 3 bases and J dropped 6; count of bases not matched to a gene: 14. CDR1 and CDR2 (germline): LGHDT, YNNKEL (reference sequence).

This sequence joins TRBV3-1 (or the pseudogene TRBV3-2) and TRBJ2-1; D possibly corresponds to TRBD2 (6 bases). Germline V gene sequence: CDR1 LGHDT, CDR2 YNNKEL (reference sequence). The V and J ends lost 5 bases and 9 bases respectively, with 14 bases between them. The CDR3 length is 13 residues. Here the CDR3 reads CASSFQEGGEQFF. The CDR3 nucleotides read TGTGCCAGCAGCTTCCAGGAGGGAGGTGAGCAGTTCTTC.

Only one count was recorded for this clone. The V gene is TRBV25-1, the J gene TRBJ1-2; perhaps TRBD1 as D (6 bases). The V gene's germline CDR1 is MGHDK and CDR2 SYGVNS. This CDR3 is built from 14 residues. V dropped 4 bases and J dropped 7 bases, with 16 bases sitting between them. This chain's CDR3 is CASSGMTGPGGYTF. In DNA, the CDR3 is TGTGCCAGCAGTGGGATGACAGGCCCGGGTGGCTACACCTTC.

The chain uses TRBV5-6 and TRBJ2-7; tentative D call: TRBD1 (7 bases). CDR1 SGHDT and CDR2 YYEEEE come from the germline V gene. This CDR3 has 13 amino acids. Trimming removed 1 base at V and 3 bases at J, with 8 bases between. CDR3: CASSLQGGYEQYF. The CDR3 DNA follows: TGTGCCAGCAGCTTGCAGGGGGGCTACGAGCAGTACTTC.

The CDR3 reads CASRRVQSYNQPQHF. The CDR3 DNA follows: TGTGCCAGCAGGCGTGTTCAAAGCTATAATCAGCCCCAGCATTTT. V and J are TRBV27 and TRBJ1-5; D gene ambiguous. Looked up from germline, CDR1 is MNHEY and CDR2 is SMNVEV (reference sequence). There are 15 residues in the CDR3. Trimming pared 6 bases from V and 4 bases from J, leaving 16 bases between.

The CDR3 nucleotides read TGTGCCAGCAGCACCGGGACTAGGACTGAGCAGTTCTTC. It codes for CASSTGTRTEQFF. The rearrangement uses TRBV11-2 and TRBJ2-1, with 8 positions matching TRBD2. Trimming cost V 5 bases and J 9 bases; bases outside gene matches: 6. CDR1 is SGHAT and CDR2 is FQNNGV in the germline V gene. This CDR3 has 13 amino acids.

V gene TRBV27 combines with J gene TRBJ1-1; D is undetermined. CDR1 and CDR2 from the germline V gene are MNHEY and SMNVEV (reference sequence). The CDR3 totals 12 residues. V was clipped by 10 bases and J by 7 bases, with 16 bases between them. In DNA form, the CDR3 reads TGTGCCACCCTAGACTTGAAAGATGAAGCTTTCTTT. It specifies CATLDLKDEAFF.